The text below deals with one TCR beta chain. Its antigen is unknown. This record belongs to a study of cytomegalovirus exposure and HLA in healthy donors. Findings and limits, study-wide: Rare TCR sequences dominated, though some public TCRs recurred in many donors.

13 Jbeta primers and 60 Vbeta primers were used for the PCR. Libraries were prepared by immunoSEQ multiplex PCR; TCRdb keeps only in-frame clonotypes and omits some of them. The data contain roughly 130,000 clones, 88% of them singletons. The CDR3 runs to 14 residues. V dropped 5 bases and J dropped 8; count of bases not matched to a gene: 9. CDR1 and CDR2 from the germline V gene are LGHNA and YNFKEQ. The TCR originated in a woman aged 40 to 50 in good health and CMV-seronegative. The sequenced sample was PBMCs. The V call is TRBV4-2, the J call TRBJ1-2, with 9 bases aligning to TRBD1. CDR3 DNA: TGTGCCAGCAGCGCACAGGGGGCGCCCCTCGGCTACACCTTC. Translating gives CASSAQGAPLGYTF.